This paragraph covers one T cell receptor (beta chain) sequence. Its antigen is undetermined. The data originate from a study of T-cell reconstitution after alpha-beta-depleted transplantation in children. V was shortened by 3 bases and J by 2 bases, with 14 bases between the two germline ends. CDR3 size: 16 residues. Looked up from germline, CDR1 is KGHSH and CDR2 is LQKENI. Preparation of the TCRbeta library used unique molecular identifiers. TCRdb fed the PCR reads into MiXCR, producing one record per CDR3 protein. This sample has hundreds of thousands of distinct CDR3 sequences, with more than 20% found just once. Whole-study results and caveats: Expanded graft clones, several hundred of them, were reportedly the source of alpha-beta T cells about two months after transplant. Newly produced T cells mostly provided counts and TCRbeta diversity after one year, as hyperexpanded clones declined. Recipient T cells and thymic progenitors that survived were the source of the high TCRbeta diversity seen at day 60 in some patients.

The J gene is TRBJ1-5, the V gene TRBV18; possibly TRBD1 for D (5 bases). This specimen consisted of PBMCs, mostly from graft donor cells, obtained 360 days after TCRalphabeta/CD19-depleted stem cell transplant. The TCR originated in a female patient between 2 and 10 years old who had a stem cell transplant for congenital amegakaryocytic thrombocytopenia, so the T cells may come from the graft donor. CDR3 amino acids: CASSPAGGGGNQPQHF. The DNA of the CDR3 is TGTGCCAGCTCACCCGCGGGGGGGGGTGGCAATCAGCCCCAGCATTTT.